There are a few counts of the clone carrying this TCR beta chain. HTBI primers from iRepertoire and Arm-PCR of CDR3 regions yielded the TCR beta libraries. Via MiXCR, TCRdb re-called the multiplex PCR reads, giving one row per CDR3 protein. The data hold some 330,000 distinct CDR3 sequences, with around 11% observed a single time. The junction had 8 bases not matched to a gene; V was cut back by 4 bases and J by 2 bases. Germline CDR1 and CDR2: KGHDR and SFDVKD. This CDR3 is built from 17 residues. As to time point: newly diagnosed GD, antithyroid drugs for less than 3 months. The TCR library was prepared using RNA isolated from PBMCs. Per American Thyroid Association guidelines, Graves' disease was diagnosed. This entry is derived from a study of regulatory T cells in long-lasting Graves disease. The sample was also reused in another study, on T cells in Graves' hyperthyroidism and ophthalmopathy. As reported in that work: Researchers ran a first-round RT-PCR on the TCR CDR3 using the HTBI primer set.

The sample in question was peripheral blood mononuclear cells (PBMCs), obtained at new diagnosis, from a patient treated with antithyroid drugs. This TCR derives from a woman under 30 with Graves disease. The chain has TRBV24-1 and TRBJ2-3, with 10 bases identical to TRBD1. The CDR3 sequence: CATSDPRQGAFTDTQYF. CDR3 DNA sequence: TGTGCCACCAGTGACCCGCGACAGGGGGCTTTCACAGATACGCAGTATTTT.